The T cell receptor beta chain described here comes from a study of T-cell reconstitution after alpha-beta-depleted transplantation in children. Study-wide results and limits: It was reported that alpha-beta T cells came from several hundred expanded graft clones (about two months after transplant). For some patients, TCRbeta diversity was high at day 60 because of recipient T cells and thymic progenitors that survived. After one year, T-cell counts and TCRbeta diversity mostly came from new T cells.

Unique molecular identifiers were incorporated into the prepared TCRbeta library. From the PCR reads, TCRdb called clonotypes with MiXCR, one entry per CDR3 protein. The sample lists about 70,000 distinct CDR3 sequences; under 13% were seen once. There are many counts of this clonotype. Its antigen remains unidentified. The CDR3 extends over 16 amino acids. The germline gives CDR1 SGHTA, CDR2 FQGNSA. Trimming pared 1 base from V and 0 bases from J, leaving 10 bases between. The sample was PBMCs, taken before TCRalphabeta/CD19-depleted stem cell transplant. The J gene is TRBJ2-4, the V gene TRBV7-2, with a weak D call TRBD2 (6 bases). The TCR sequence derives from a boy aged 5-17 years with acute myeloid leukemia, due to receive a stem cell transplant. CDR3 region: CASSLVGGVAKNIQYF. The DNA of the CDR3 is TGTGCCAGCAGCTTAGTTGGCGGGGTAGCCAAAAACATTCAGTACTTC.